Below, 25 T cell receptor beta chains from the same sample are listed, as sequenced in a study of blood T cell repertoires in COVID-19. The data were produced by immunoSEQ multiplex PCR, yet TCRdb's version contains in-frame clones alone and is incomplete. The sample contains fewer than 300,000 clones, about 87% of which appear only once. The specimen was peripheral blood. The receptors were gathered from a man in his 60s who had recovered from COVID-19.

J is TRBJ2-5 and V is TRBV15; D perhaps matches TRBD1 (5 bases). Germline-derived CDR1 and CDR2 are LNHNV and YYDKDF (reference sequence). This CDR3 is built from 16 residues. The V end lost 3 bases, the J end lost 4 bases, and 18 bases lay between the germline ends. The DNA of the CDR3 is TGTGCCACCAGCAGGGACAAAAAGCCAGTGGGAGAGACCCAGTACTTC. This gives the protein CATSRDKKPVGETQYF.

The CDR3 loop reads CASSQTGQDEKLFF. CDR3 sequence (DNA): TGTGCCAGCAGCCAAACCGGACAGGATGAAAAACTGTTTTTT. This chain links TRBV3-1 (or the pseudogene TRBV3-2) with TRBJ1-4; 7 bases align to TRBD1. The ends lost 2 bases at V and 6 bases at J; junction bases unmatched: 3. This CDR3 is built from 14 residues. Germline values: CDR1 LGHDT, CDR2 YNNKEL (reference sequence).

The CDR3 region has the DNA TGTGCCAGCAGTTACTCTTCGACAGGGGTAAACAATCAGCCCCAGCATTTT. Protein: CASSYSSTGVNNQPQHF. The rearrangement links TRBV6-2 or TRBV6-3 to TRBJ1-5; 8 bases are shared with TRBD1. Trimming removed 0 bases from V and 3 bases from J; junction bases left unmatched: 7. The CDR3 sequence is 17 residues long. CDR1 MNHEY and CDR2 SVGEGT come from the germline V gene.

The V and J genes are TRBV10-1 and TRBJ2-1; TRBD1 agrees at 11 bases. CDR3 length equals 16 residues. With 0 bases clipped from V and 6 bases from J, the junction kept 4 bases outside the gene matches. Germline CDR1 WNHNN, CDR2 SYGVQD (reference sequence). The DNA for the CDR3 is TGCGCCAGCAGTGAGTCGATCGGACAGGGGGCCAATGAGCAGTTCTTC. This codes for CASSESIGQGANEQFF.

This clone came up once. The chain couples TRBV2 to TRBJ2-1, with 12 nucleotides matching TRBD2. This CDR3 contains 15 residues. Trimming took 7 bases from V and 4 from J; bases not matched to a gene: 5. Germline CDR1 SNHLY, CDR2 FYNNEI. The CDR3 loop reads CASNPSGGVYNEQFF. Here the CDR3 DNA reads TGTGCCAGCAATCCTAGCGGGGGGGTTTACAATGAGCAGTTCTTC. Full variable domain (outside the CDR3, taken from reference TRBV2 and TRBJ2-1): EPEVTQTPSHQVTQMGQEVILRCVPISNHLYFYWYRQILGQKVEFLVSFYNNEISEKSEIFDDQFSVERPDGSNFTLKIRSTKLEDSAMYFCASNPSGGVYNEQFFGPGTRLTVL.

V usage is TRBV18 and J usage is TRBJ1-1; D remains ambiguous. The V gene's germline CDR1 is KGHSH and CDR2 LQKENI. The CDR3 covers 15 residues. The V gene lost 1 base and the J gene lost 6 bases, with 15 bases spanning the gap. The CDR3 DNA sequence: TGTGCCAGCTCACCACGTGGAGGAGGAATCGCTGAAGCTTTCTTT. It translates to CASSPRGGGIAEAFF.

V and J are TRBV5-1 and TRBJ1-4; 9 bases line up with TRBD1. Per the germline V gene, CDR1 is SGHRS and CDR2 is YFSETQ. CDR3 length: 16 residues. V dropped 4 bases and J dropped 1; count of bases not matched to a gene: 5. The CDR3 reads CASSPGTGLTNEKLFF. CDR3 nucleotide sequence: TGCGCCAGCAGCCCAGGGACAGGGTTAACTAATGAAAAACTGTTTTTT.

CDR3 nucleotides: TGTGCCAGCAGCTTAGAGATTGGTGGGCCTGGGGCCAACGTCCTGACTTTC. This gives the protein CASSLEIGGPGANVLTF. The chain links TRBV11-2 to TRBJ2-6; D call uncertain. V was trimmed by 0 bases and J by 2 bases, leaving 11 bases between them. This CDR3 is 17 amino acids long. Germline assignment: CDR1 SGHAT and CDR2 FQNNGV.

The V gene is TRBV7-6, the J gene TRBJ2-7; 9 nucleotides line up with TRBD1. J was trimmed by 0 bases and V by 5 bases; bases with no gene match: 8. The CDR3 covers 16 residues. Germline values: CDR1 SGHVS, CDR2 FNYEAQ. The CDR3 here is CASSPPGGQGSYEQYF. The DNA for the CDR3 is TGTGCCAGCAGCCCTCCAGGGGGACAGGGCTCCTACGAGCAGTACTTC.

To note about this clone: Other DNA sequences in the sample encode the same CDR3. The J gene is TRBJ1-1, the V gene TRBV7-9, with D uncertain. Germline lookup yields CDR1 SEHNR and CDR2 FQNEAQ (reference sequence). V lost 5 bases and J 6 bases, leaving 10 bases between the germline ends. The CDR3 length is 12 residues. The CDR3 reads CASSLSLSEAFF. In DNA form, the CDR3 reads TGTGCCAGCAGCCTCAGTTTATCTGAAGCTTTCTTT.

This clone has only a few counts. The CDR3 sequence: CASASPQGLIYGYTF. DNA of the CDR3: TGTGCCAGCGCGTCACCCCAGGGTTTAATCTATGGCTACACCTTC. The V gene is TRBV6-5, the J gene TRBJ1-2; D may be TRBD1 (5 bases). Trimming left V 8 bases short and J 4 bases short, with 20 bases between. From germline, CDR1 is MNHEY and CDR2 SVGAGI. This CDR3 region has 15 residues.

The chain uses TRBV5-8 and TRBJ2-2; TRBD1 matches at 10 bases. J lost 6 bases, V lost 6 bases, and 5 bases had no gene match. Per the germline V gene, CDR1 is SGHTS and CDR2 is YDEGEE. The CDR3 has 14 residues. The CDR3 coding sequence is TGTGCCAGCAACTCGGGACAGGGGTCCGGGGAGCTGTTTTTT. Translation gives CASNSGQGSGELFF.

The CDR3 DNA follows: TGTGCCAGCAGCCCCGGGGGGGCAGGATACGAGCAGTACTTC. Translating gives CASSPGGAGYEQYF. This chain links TRBV9 with TRBJ2-7; TRBD2 aligns across 8 bases. The length of the CDR3 is 14 residues. V trimming: 4 bases; J trimming: 4 bases; junction bases outside the gene matches: 7. Germline V gene lookup returns CDR1 SGDLS and CDR2 YYNGEE.

The chain has TRBV5-1 and TRBJ2-7; D is perhaps TRBD2 (7 bases). This CDR3 is built from 16 residues. Germline V gene sequence: CDR1 SGHRS, CDR2 YFSETQ. Trimming shortened V by 0 bases and J by 7 bases, and 20 bases separated the two germline ends. The CDR3 coding sequence is TGCGCCAGCAGCTTGGCGGGCGGGGGCTCCCGACGGGAGCAGTACTTC. The encoded protein is CASSLAGGGSRREQYF. Complete variable domain (other parts from reference TRBV5-1 and TRBJ2-7): KAGVTQTPRYLIKTRGQQVTLSCSPISGHRSVSWYQQTPGQGLQFLFEYFSETQRNKGNFPGRFSGRQFSNSRSEMNVSTLELGDSALYLCASSLAGGGSRREQYFGPGTRLTVT.

J is TRBJ1-1 and V is TRBV18; D gene uncertain. The V gene lost 5 bases and the J gene lost 3 bases, with 16 bases spanning the gap. There are 15 residues in the CDR3. Germline CDR1 and CDR2: KGHSH and LQKENI. The CDR3 DNA is TGTGCCAGCTCAACCTCGGTAAAGCCCGACACTGAAGCTTTCTTT. Encoded protein: CASSTSVKPDTEAFF.

The CDR3 sequence: CASSESSGGNTEAFF. The DNA of the CDR3 is TGTGCCAGCAGTGAATCGTCAGGGGGGAACACTGAAGCTTTCTTT. V usage is TRBV2 and J usage is TRBJ1-1; 7 nucleotides agree with TRBD1. Per germline, CDR1 SNHLY and CDR2 FYNNEI. V was clipped by 2 bases and J by 1 base; unmatched bases: 4. This CDR3 is built from 15 residues.

The chain carries TRBV7-2 and TRBJ1-1; no definite D call. Germline V gives CDR1 SGHTA, CDR2 FQGNSA. Trimming pared 2 bases from V and 6 bases from J, leaving 13 bases between. CDR3 size: 14 residues. In DNA form, the CDR3 reads TGTGCCAGCAGCTTAAGTCCTAAAGGAGCTGAAGCTTTCTTT. Amino acids: CASSLSPKGAEAFF.

This chain joins TRBV5-6 and TRBJ2-1, with 9 positions matching TRBD1. The CDR3 is 16 residues long. Trimming removed 4 bases from V and 8 bases from J; junction bases left unmatched: 13. The germline CDR1 and CDR2 sequences are SGHDT and YYEEEE. For the CDR3, the DNA is TGTGCCAGCAGCCCAATGCCGGGACAGGGTAACGATGAGCAGTTCTTC. Its protein product is CASSPMPGQGNDEQFF.

V and J are TRBV9 and TRBJ2-1, with D possibly being TRBD2 (6 bases). Germline V gene lookup returns CDR1 SGDLS and CDR2 YYNGEE. V lost 0 bases and J 9 bases, leaving 7 bases between the germline ends. This CDR3 comprises 12 residues. In nucleotides, the CDR3 is TGTGCCAGCAGCGTAGGGGGGGTTGAGCAGTTCTTC. Its protein is CASSVGGVEQFF.

V gene TRBV13 combines with J gene TRBJ1-1, with 7 bases matching TRBD1. This CDR3 region has 16 residues. Germline CDR1 and CDR2: PRHDT and FYEKMQ (reference sequence). V trimming: 5 bases; J trimming: 0 bases; junction bases outside the gene matches: 9. The CDR3 DNA sequence: TGTGCCAGCAGCCCCCGGGGCAGGGGGATGAACACTGAAGCTTTCTTT. Translating it yields CASSPRGRGMNTEAFF.

V gene TRBV7-8 combines with J gene TRBJ1-3; D not resolved. Germline CDR1 reads SGHVS; CDR2 reads FQNEAQ. The germline V and J ends were trimmed by 10 bases and 3 bases, with 13 bases remaining between them. The CDR3 runs 13 residues. DNA of the CDR3: TGTGCCACTGAGCGGCTTATTGGAAACACCATATATTTT. Residues: CATERLIGNTIYF.

This chain connects TRBV20-1 to TRBJ2-5; 9 bases are a match to TRBD2. The V gene end was trimmed by 3 bases and the J gene end by 5 bases; junction bases not matched to a gene: 7. Germline V gene sequence: CDR1 DFQATT, CDR2 SNEGSKA (reference sequence). The CDR3 is 14 residues long. For the CDR3, the DNA is TGCAGTGCTAGTGGGGTAGCGGGGGTGGAGACCCAGTACTTC. Residues: CSASGVAGVETQYF.

The chain employs TRBV6-5 and TRBJ2-5; TRBD2 might be the D (5 bases). The V end was cut by 6 bases, the J end by 5 bases, with 16 bases between. The CDR3 totals 14 residues. Germline V lookup: CDR1 MNHEY, CDR2 SVGAGI. CDR3 bases: TGTGCCAGCAGCCCCCGGACGCGGGTGGAGACCCAGTACTTC. The encoded protein is CASSPRTRVETQYF.

J is TRBJ1-6 and V is TRBV12-3 or TRBV12-4, with D maybe TRBD1 (6 bases). V was cut by 6 bases and J by 8 bases, with 11 bases left in between. The CDR3 is 13 amino acids. CDR3 nucleotide sequence: TGTGCCAGCAGGCTTAAGGGGGATTCACCCCTCCACTTT. Residues: CASRLKGDSPLHF.

The chain joins TRBV25-1 to TRBJ1-1; possibly TRBD1 for D (6 bases). Germline CDR1 MGHDK, CDR2 SYGVNS. V lost 6 bases and J lost 4, with 15 bases in between. CDR3 length: 14 residues. The CDR3 coding sequence is TGTGCCAGCAGCATGAAAGGGGGATCCACTGAAGCTTTCTTT. This sequence encodes CASSMKGGSTEAFF.